Below, 4 T cell receptor beta chains from the same sample are listed, as sequenced in a study of T cells expressing NK-cell markers. TCRdb re-called the 5' RACE reads; one entry per CDR3 protein, DNA not given. Its clone listing holds 300,000 to 500,000 distinct CDR3 sequences. The sequenced sample consisted of blood T cells: a sorted CD56 or NKG2C T cell subset, CD4+ or CD8+ T cells, or bulk PBMC T cells (not recorded which). The receptors here all came from a woman in her 50s in good health.

This chain joins TRBV5-1 and TRBJ2-1; TCRdb's D gene call, TRBD1, goes unchecked for lack of DNA. CDR3 length: 17 amino acids. Germline-derived CDR1 and CDR2 are SGHRS and YFSETQ. The CDR3 sequence is CASRLSGGAGIFDEQFF.

The chain recombines TRBV12-3 or TRBV12-4 with TRBJ1-6; absent DNA, TCRdb's TRBD1 call cannot be checked. The length of the CDR3 is 15 residues. The chain's CDR3 is CASSEQGLRNSPLHF.

This chain connects TRBV3-1 to TRBJ2-2; TCRdb's D gene call, TRBD2, goes unchecked for lack of DNA. Looked up from germline, CDR1 is LGHDT and CDR2 is YNNKEL (reference sequence). This CDR3 is built from 15 residues. CDR3 protein: CASSQGGKVSGELFF.

This sequence joins TRBV20-1 and TRBJ1-4; TCRdb picks TRBD1, but there is no DNA to check that call. CDR3 size: 13 residues. Germline V gene sequence: CDR1 DFQATT, CDR2 SNEGSKA (reference sequence). The CDR3 protein is CSARAGGSEKLFF.